The clone carrying this T cell receptor beta chain was observed a single time. Its matching antigen is unknown. PCR employed 60 Vbeta and 13 Jbeta primers. As processed by the authors: Counted up in a later analysis, unique TCR beta chains came to some 72 million, with some 11 million shared. The method was immunoSEQ multiplex PCR; TCRdb's version includes in-frame clones alone and lacks a portion of them. The V and J calls and clone size were taken over from that table, and D and trimming were inferred from the DNA. The table records under 200,000 clones, roughly 83% of them present only once. The data were obtained in a study of cytomegalovirus exposure and HLA in healthy donors. Study-level results: For most TCR sequences rarity was the rule, although some public TCRs occurred in many donors. Apparent HLA restriction characterized most CMV-associated TCR beta chains in a later analysis.

Germline V gives CDR1 DFQATT, CDR2 SNEGSKA (reference sequence). V shed 6 bases, J shed 12 bases, and the junction held 8 bases outside the gene matches. The CDR3 runs to 11 residues. The sample was PBMCs. This rearrangement joins TRBV20-1 to TRBJ2-1, with TRBD2 matching 7 bases. The TCR comes from a boy younger than 18 in good health and CMV-seronegative. The CDR3 bases are TGCAGTGCCCCGGGAGGCATAGGGCAGTTCTTC. Translated: CSAPGGIGQFF.